These 15 T cell receptor beta chains were all obtained from the same sample, sequenced in a study of monozygotic twins with inflammatory bowel disease. Reprocessing the 5' RACE reads, TCRdb reports a single entry for every CDR3 protein and omits DNA. The ten most abundant clones cover approximately 1.6% of a sample with about 210,000 distinct CDR3 sequences. Sequenced sample: blood. All receptors come from a human donor with ulcerative colitis or Crohn's disease, or a healthy co-twin of an affected twin (not recorded which).

The chain is built from TRBV5-4 and TRBJ2-1; checking the TCRdb D call of TRBD2 is not possible without DNA. The CDR3 runs 15 residues. CDR1 SGHNT and CDR2 YYREEE come from the germline V gene (reference sequence). CDR3 sequence reads: CASSLGGRPSNEQFF.

J is TRBJ2-2 and V is TRBV6-1; checking the TCRdb D call of TRBD2 is not possible without DNA. Germline V gives CDR1 MNHNS, CDR2 SASEGT. The CDR3 is 15 amino acids. The CDR3 sequence: CASRGDLGITGELFF.

The V and J genes are TRBV7-2 and TRBJ2-1; TCRdb gives TRBD1 as the D gene, but with no DNA this cannot be confirmed. CDR1 and CDR2 (germline): SGHTA, FQGNSA. The CDR3 is 12 residues long. Here the CDR3 reads CASSRQNNEQFF.

V gene TRBV12-3 or TRBV12-4 combines with J gene TRBJ2-3; TCRdb gives TRBD2 as the D gene, but with no DNA this cannot be confirmed. The CDR3 sequence is 17 residues long. The CDR3 sequence is CASSLGRVAGGPDTQYF.

Here the CDR3 reads CASSLEGSGGYTF. The J gene is TRBJ1-2, the V gene TRBV5-1. This CDR3 region has 13 residues. Germline V gene sequence: CDR1 SGHRS, CDR2 YFSETQ.

CDR3 loop: CASSPSGQPYSGNTIYF. The chain has TRBV19 and TRBJ1-3; checking the TCRdb D call of TRBD1 is not possible without DNA. The CDR3 covers 17 residues. Germline CDR1 reads LNHDA; CDR2 reads SQIVND (reference sequence).

The chain combines TRBV7-9 with TRBJ1-4; without DNA, the TCRdb call of TRBD1 cannot be checked. This CDR3 has 14 amino acids. Germline V gene data show CDR1 as SEHNR and CDR2 as FQNEAQ (reference sequence). Here the CDR3 reads CASSSSGVGEKLFF.

J is TRBJ2-5 and V is TRBV5-1. The CDR3 spans 14 residues. Germline assignment: CDR1 SGHRS and CDR2 YFSETQ. The CDR3: CASSLEGRGETQYF.

This chain joins TRBV5-1 and TRBJ2-1; with no DNA, the TCRdb D assignment of TRBD1 cannot be verified. This CDR3 has 13 residues. From germline, CDR1 is SGHRS and CDR2 YFSETQ. CDR3 protein: CASSGTGFDEQFF.

This rearrangement joins TRBV7-9 to TRBJ1-1. Germline assignment: CDR1 SEHNR and CDR2 FQNEAQ (reference sequence). The CDR3 length is 15 residues. The CDR3 spells CASSLAGRVNTEAFF.

The V and J genes are TRBV20-1 and TRBJ2-3; TCRdb's D call, TRBD1, is unchecked because there is no DNA. The length of the CDR3 is 16 residues. Germline assignment: CDR1 DFQATT and CDR2 SNEGSKA (reference sequence). The CDR3 reads CSATGSYSGSTDTQYF.

The V call is TRBV12-3 or TRBV12-4, the J call TRBJ1-6; absent DNA, TCRdb's TRBD1 call cannot be checked. The CDR3 contains 12 residues. The CDR3 sequence: CASSWASSPLHF.

CDR3 loop: CSARVRGREYEQYF. V and J are TRBV20-1 and TRBJ2-7; TCRdb lists TRBD2, though no DNA is available to test this call. CDR3 length equals 14 residues. Germline V lookup: CDR1 DFQATT, CDR2 SNEGSKA (reference sequence).

The rearrangement links TRBV11-1 to TRBJ2-5; TCRdb's D call of TRBD1 is untestable without DNA. This CDR3 is 18 amino acids long. Germline lookup yields CDR1 SGHAT and CDR2 FQDESV (reference sequence). CDR3 region: CASSLAEKYRDTEETQYF.

The V gene is TRBV7-9, the J gene TRBJ2-1; with no DNA, the TCRdb D assignment of TRBD2 cannot be verified. This CDR3 region has 14 residues. Germline values: CDR1 SEHNR, CDR2 FQNEAQ (reference sequence). This chain's CDR3 is CASSLASRDGEQFF.